This TCR beta chain was captured by sequencing in a study of resident and recirculating memory T cells in vitiligo. Generated by immunoSEQ multiplex PCR, the TCRdb table keeps only in-frame clones and is missing some. The table shows 70,000 to 95,000 clones, with roughly 94% occurring only once. Between the trimmed V and J ends, which lost 2 bases and 6 bases, there was a span of 16 bases. In germline, CDR1 is SGHRS, CDR2 YFSETQ. This CDR3 spans 15 amino acids. Specimen: blood. This receptor was obtained from a male donor with vitiligo. This rearrangement joins TRBV5-1 to TRBJ2-3, with a tentative D call TRBD1 (6 bases). CDR3 in DNA: TGCGCCAGCAGCTTCGCAGGGAAGAGGGGGGATACGCAGTATTTT. It yields the protein CASSFAGKRGDTQYF.